This entry lists 13 T cell receptor beta chains sequenced from one sample in a study of OX40 agonist ivuxolimab in advanced cancers. Repertoires were generated with immunoSEQ multiplex PCR, while TCRdb's copy carries only in-frame clones and drops some. The sample comprises fewer than 100,000 clones, 84% of which are singletons, and approximately 0.44% rests with the top ten. This material consisted of CD4+ or CD8+ T cells sorted from blood, taken in a trial of the OX40 agonist ivuxolimab. The receptors originated from an adult with an advanced solid tumor such as melanoma, head and neck, liver or kidney cancer.

The chain couples TRBV6-1 to TRBJ1-5; D call uncertain. This CDR3 contains 15 residues. In germline, CDR1 is MNHNS, CDR2 SASEGT. V was shortened by 7 bases and J by 0 bases, with 13 bases between the two germline ends. CDR3 nucleotides: TGTGCCAGCATTTCCGAGTACAGTAGCAATCAGCCCCAGCATTTT. Translation: CASISEYSSNQPQHF.

The rearrangement uses TRBV7-3 and TRBJ2-2, with D hard to call. The length of the CDR3 is 12 residues. The V end was cut by 6 bases, the J end by 2 bases, with 4 bases between. Germline loops: CDR1 SGHTA, CDR2 FQGTGA. The CDR3 nucleotides are TGTGCCAGCAGGATTAACACCGGGGAGCTGTTTTTT. This translates into CASRINTGELFF.

This chain joins TRBV28 and TRBJ1-1, with TRBD1 identical over 9 bases. V was pared by 6 bases and J by 1 base, with 15 bases of the junction left unmatched. Germline values: CDR1 MDHEN, CDR2 SYDVKM. The CDR3 spans 18 residues. CDR3 region: CASSPVRRNRGRNTEAFF. CDR3 DNA: TGTGCCAGCAGCCCGGTCAGGAGGAACAGGGGGCGGAACACTGAAGCTTTCTTT.

The chain has TRBV7-9 and TRBJ2-1; 7 positions match TRBD2. The germline CDR1 and CDR2 sequences are SEHNR and FQNEAQ (reference sequence). With 1 base clipped from V and 8 bases from J, the junction kept 11 bases outside the gene matches. The CDR3 sequence is 16 residues long. CDR3 amino acids: CASSLDPGTTDDEQFF. CDR3 DNA: TGTGCCAGCAGCTTAGATCCCGGGACTACCGACGATGAGCAGTTCTTC.

The rearrangement uses TRBV14 and TRBJ2-5, with TRBD2 as a possible D gene (5 bases). The V gene lost 4 bases and the J gene lost 5 bases, with 17 bases spanning the gap. The germline V gene has CDR1 SGHDN and CDR2 FVKESK. CDR3 size: 15 residues. CDR3 sequence: CASSLQRLPGETQYF. CDR3 in DNA: TGTGCCAGCAGCCTCCAGAGGCTGCCGGGGGAGACCCAGTACTTC.

This clone was observed once. V gene TRBV6-9 combines with J gene TRBJ2-6, with D maybe TRBD1 (6 bases). Trimming took 8 bases from V and 2 from J, leaving 13 bases between them. Germline V gene lookup returns CDR1 MNHGY and CDR2 SVAAGI. The CDR3 has 15 amino acids. Written as DNA, the CDR3 is TGTGCCAGCGTACAGGGACCCCCTGGGGCCAACGTCCTGACTTTC. This codes for CASVQGPPGANVLTF.

The genes are TRBV6-6 and TRBJ2-1; D perhaps matches TRBD1 (7 bases). Per the germline V gene, CDR1 is MNHNY and CDR2 is SVGAGI (reference sequence). The CDR3 sequence is 15 residues long. The V end was cut by 7 bases, the J end by 0 bases, with 13 bases between. CDR3 DNA: TGTGCCAGCACCCCAGGGGGGAGCTCCTACAATGAGCAGTTCTTC. It translates to CASTPGGSSYNEQFF.

This clone was seen once. The chain links TRBV11-2 to TRBJ2-7; the match to TRBD2 covers 12 bases. CDR3 length: 14 amino acids. Germline CDR1 reads SGHAT; CDR2 reads FQNNGV. V dropped 5 bases and J dropped 3; count of bases not matched to a gene: 2. The CDR3 coding sequence is TGTGCCAGCAGCCTAGCGGGAGGGGTCTACGAGCAGTACTTC. Encoded protein: CASSLAGGVYEQYF.

The rearrangement uses TRBV4-1 and TRBJ1-2; no reliable D call. Per germline, CDR1 MGHRA and CDR2 YSYEKL. There are 15 residues in the CDR3. The V gene lost 0 bases and the J gene lost 2 bases, with 10 bases spanning the gap. CDR3 nucleotides: TGCGCCAGCAGCCAAGAAATGGGGAGGAACTATGGCTACACCTTC. This translates into CASSQEMGRNYGYTF.

The chain has TRBV6-5 and TRBJ1-1; D not resolved. Per germline, CDR1 MNHEY and CDR2 SVGAGI. This CDR3 spans 13 amino acids. Trimming removed 4 bases at V and 1 base at J, with 7 bases between. For the CDR3, the DNA is TGTGCCAGCAGTTGGTTACGGAACACTGAAGCTTTCTTT. Translation: CASSWLRNTEAFF.

The chain links TRBV28 to TRBJ2-1, with D possibly matching TRBD2 (6 bases). Trimming shortened V by 1 base and J by 4 bases, and 11 bases separated the two germline ends. The CDR3 is made up of 15 amino acids. Germline loops: CDR1 MDHEN, CDR2 SYDVKM. Here the CDR3 reads CASSLLEGRYNEQFF. The CDR3 DNA follows: TGTGCCAGCAGTTTATTGGAGGGTCGTTACAATGAGCAGTTCTTC.

V is TRBV2 and J is TRBJ2-7; D unclear. The CDR3 totals 16 residues. From germline, CDR1 is SNHLY and CDR2 FYNNEI. The V end lost 1 base, the J end lost 3 bases, and 16 bases lay between the germline ends. CDR3 nucleotides: TGTGCCAGCAGTGAAGGGCCGCGCCCAGAGGTCTACGAGCAGTACTTC. It translates to CASSEGPRPEVYEQYF.

The chain joins TRBV29-1 to TRBJ1-1, with 9 positions matching TRBD1. Unmatched junction bases numbered 3, after V lost 6 bases and J lost 4 bases. Germline-derived CDR1 and CDR2 are SQVTM and ANQGSEA. The CDR3 sequence is 12 residues long. CDR3 region: CSVRTGATEAFF. The CDR3 DNA is TGCAGCGTCCGGACAGGGGCCACTGAAGCTTTCTTT.